A selection of T cell receptor beta chains follows, all from one sample in a study of control samples from healthy donors and cancer patients. The method was immunoSEQ multiplex PCR; TCRdb's version includes in-frame clones alone and lacks a portion of them. The table includes about 65,000 clones, about nine tenths detected once. The sequencing input was PBMCs. The receptors stem from a woman aged 50 to 60 with colorectal cancer. Each CDR3 is given with its conserved first and last residue. The D gene is left open where the match is weak. Part of the rows lack a size; the others show once, few, many or a class for expanded clones.

v_gene: TRBV2
d_gene: -
abundance: -
j_gene: TRBJ1-4
CDR3aa: CASSVGLRGEKLFF
CDR3nt: TGTGCCAGCAGTGTGGGTCTTAGGGGTGAAAAACTGTTTTTT

v_gene: TRBV12-3/TRBV12-4
d_gene: -
abundance: -
j_gene: TRBJ1-2
CDR3aa: CASSYRQYYGYTF
CDR3nt: TGTGCCAGCAGTTACCGACAGTACTATGGCTACACCTTC

v_gene: TRBV28
d_gene: TRBD2
abundance: -
j_gene: TRBJ2-7
CDR3aa: CASSLWASGKREDEQYF
CDR3nt: TGTGCCAGCAGTTTGTGGGCCAGCGGGAAGAGGGAAGACGAGCAGTACTTC

v_gene: TRBV4-1
d_gene: TRBD1
abundance: -
j_gene: TRBJ2-5
CDR3aa: CASSLGDRAAETQYF
CDR3nt: TGCGCCAGCAGCTTAGGGGACAGGGCGGCAGAGACCCAGTACTTC

v_gene: TRBV20-1
d_gene: -
abundance: -
j_gene: TRBJ1-1
CDR3aa: CSASEDTEAFF
CDR3nt: TGCAGTGCTAGTGAGGACACTGAAGCTTTCTTT

v_gene: TRBV7-2
d_gene: -
abundance: -
j_gene: TRBJ2-5
CDR3aa: CASTHPWAETQYF
CDR3nt: TGTGCCAGCACCCATCCCTGGGCGGAGACCCAGTACTTC

v_gene: TRBV7-9
d_gene: TRBD1
abundance: -
j_gene: TRBJ2-1
CDR3aa: CASSRGTGTYNEQFF
CDR3nt: TGTGCCAGCAGTCGGGGGACAGGCACCTACAATGAGCAGTTCTTC

v_gene: TRBV9
d_gene: -
abundance: -
j_gene: TRBJ1-4
CDR3aa: CASSPLGGDFGGKLFF
CDR3nt: TGTGCCAGCAGCCCGCTAGGCGGGGACTTCGGCGGAAAACTGTTTTTT

v_gene: TRBV28
d_gene: -
abundance: -
j_gene: TRBJ1-2
CDR3aa: CASSLMKGPNNYGYTF
CDR3nt: TGTGCCAGCAGTTTAATGAAGGGGCCCAATAACTATGGCTACACCTTC

v_gene: TRBV7-6
d_gene: -
abundance: -
j_gene: TRBJ2-5
CDR3aa: CASSTQATVQETQYF
CDR3nt: TGTGCCAGCAGCACCCAAGCGACAGTCCAAGAGACCCAGTACTTC

v_gene: TRBV6-5
d_gene: -
abundance: -
j_gene: TRBJ1-5
CDR3aa: CASRDRSTNQPQHF
CDR3nt: TGTGCCAGCAGGGACAGAAGTACTAATCAGCCCCAGCATTTT

v_gene: TRBV2
d_gene: -
abundance: -
j_gene: TRBJ1-5
CDR3aa: CASSDLYQPQHF
CDR3nt: TGTGCCAGCAGTGACCTATATCAGCCCCAGCATTTT

v_gene: TRBV28
d_gene: -
abundance: once
j_gene: TRBJ2-7
CDR3aa: CASSSSRGRYEQYF
CDR3nt: TGTGCCAGCAGTTCCTCCAGGGGTAGGTACGAGCAGTACTTC

v_gene: TRBV12-3/TRBV12-4
d_gene: -
abundance: -
j_gene: TRBJ1-2
CDR3aa: CASRYQNYGYTF
CDR3nt: TGTGCCAGCAGGTATCAGAACTATGGCTACACCTTC

v_gene: TRBV7-6
d_gene: -
abundance: -
j_gene: TRBJ1-1
CDR3aa: CASSPGVNSLNTEAFF
CDR3nt: TGTGCCAGCAGCCCCGGAGTTAATAGCCTGAACACTGAAGCTTTCTTT

v_gene: TRBV19
d_gene: -
abundance: -
j_gene: TRBJ2-7
CDR3aa: CASSDGTLYEQYF
CDR3nt: TGTGCCAGTAGTGATGGGACCCTCTACGAGCAGTACTTC

v_gene: TRBV9
d_gene: -
abundance: -
j_gene: TRBJ1-4
CDR3aa: CASSVDEGEKLFF
CDR3nt: TGTGCCAGCAGCGTAGACGAGGGTGAAAAACTGTTTTTT

v_gene: TRBV30
d_gene: -
abundance: -
j_gene: TRBJ1-2
CDR3aa: CAGLLGANRGGYTF
CDR3nt: TGTGCCGGGCTCCTAGGAGCAAACCGAGGTGGCTACACCTTC

v_gene: TRBV20-1
d_gene: TRBD2
abundance: -
j_gene: TRBJ2-3
CDR3aa: CSASVSGSESDTQYF
CDR3nt: TGCAGTGCTAGTGTTAGCGGGAGTGAGTCAGATACGCAGTATTTT

v_gene: TRBV6-6
d_gene: TRBD1
abundance: few
j_gene: TRBJ1-2
CDR3aa: CASSYPGQRNGYTF
CDR3nt: TGTGCCAGCAGTTACCCGGGACAGCGGAATGGCTACACCTTC

v_gene: TRBV18
d_gene: -
abundance: -
j_gene: TRBJ2-2
CDR3aa: CASSPGEGELFF
CDR3nt: TGTGCCAGCTCACCCGGGGAAGGGGAGCTGTTTTTT

v_gene: TRBV10-1
d_gene: -
abundance: -
j_gene: TRBJ2-7
CDR3aa: CASSESPGNHEQYF
CDR3nt: TGCGCCAGCAGTGAGTCCCCAGGGAACCACGAGCAGTACTTC

v_gene: TRBV7-3
d_gene: TRBD2
abundance: -
j_gene: TRBJ2-3
CDR3aa: CASSRGTSGSDTQYF
CDR3nt: TGTGCCAGCAGCCGAGGGACTAGCGGGAGCGATACGCAGTATTTT

v_gene: TRBV28
d_gene: -
abundance: few
j_gene: TRBJ2-1
CDR3aa: CASSLDVLDSDEQFF
CDR3nt: TGTGCCAGCAGTTTAGATGTTTTAGATTCCGATGAGCAGTTCTTC

v_gene: TRBV7-9
d_gene: -
abundance: -
j_gene: TRBJ1-3
CDR3aa: CASSLEAGLSSGNTIYF
CDR3nt: TGTGCCAGCAGCTTAGAGGCAGGGCTAAGCTCTGGAAACACCATATATTTT

v_gene: TRBV5-1
d_gene: TRBD2
abundance: -
j_gene: TRBJ2-7
CDR3aa: CASSLNAGTSGAWAYEQYF
CDR3nt: TGCGCCAGCAGCCTCAACGCCGGGACTAGCGGGGCATGGGCCTACGAGCAGTACTTC

v_gene: TRBV27
d_gene: -
abundance: -
j_gene: TRBJ2-1
CDR3aa: CASSLRGKEQFF
CDR3nt: TGTGCCAGCAGTTTAAGGGGGAAGGAGCAGTTCTTC

v_gene: TRBV4-1
d_gene: -
abundance: -
j_gene: TRBJ2-3
CDR3aa: CASTLGREGLRTDTQYF
CDR3nt: TGCGCCAGCACCCTTGGCCGGGAAGGTTTGAGGACAGATACGCAGTATTTT

v_gene: TRBV15
d_gene: -
abundance: -
j_gene: TRBJ1-5
CDR3aa: CATSSGPRGTGNQPQHF
CDR3nt: TGTGCCACCAGCAGCGGACCCAGAGGCACTGGCAATCAGCCCCAGCATTTT

v_gene: TRBV7-9
d_gene: -
abundance: -
j_gene: TRBJ2-2
CDR3aa: CASSAAFRRTGELFF
CDR3nt: TGTGCCAGCTCCGCGGCCTTTCGGCGCACCGGGGAGCTGTTTTTT

v_gene: TRBV4-1
d_gene: -
abundance: -
j_gene: TRBJ1-2
CDR3aa: CASSQVVSNYGYTF
CDR3nt: TGCGCCAGCAGCCAAGTAGTATCCAACTATGGCTACACCTTC

v_gene: TRBV5-4
d_gene: TRBD1
abundance: -
j_gene: TRBJ2-7
CDR3aa: CASRAQGANEQYF
CDR3nt: TGTGCCAGCAGGGCCCAGGGGGCAAACGAGCAGTACTTC